Listed here are 15 T cell receptor beta chains from one sample, sequenced in a study of T cells after yellow fever vaccination (dated by TCRdb to about 2019). The library came from 5' RACE. Sequenced on an Illumina HiSeq 2500. TCRdb trimmed public reads at Q25 via fastp, called clones via MiXCR and kept in-frame beta chains. Rows merge per CDR3 protein into single entries with the most common DNA and genes. In this sample the table shows 450,000 to 650,000 distinct CDR3 sequences, just over 20% of which occur a single time. Around 16% of the sample is in the top ten clones. In the paper's terms, the treatment or condition label means: live attenuated yellow fever vaccine strain. The source material was PBMCs, sampled roughly 20 days after the first yellow fever vaccination. The receptors derive from a young man who received the YFV17D yellow fever vaccine.

This chain uses TRBV3-1 with TRBJ2-5; D remains unclear. Trimming left V 1 base short and J 2 bases short, with 8 bases between. Germline assignment: CDR1 LGHDT and CDR2 YNNKEL (reference sequence). CDR3 length: 14 amino acids. The CDR3 loop reads CASSQGAAQETQYF. The DNA for the CDR3 is TGTGCCAGCAGCCAAGGGGCCGCTCAAGAGACCCAGTACTTC.

The chain links TRBV10-3 to TRBJ2-2; 8 bases line up with TRBD1. The CDR3 totals 15 residues. Germline-derived CDR1 and CDR2 are ENHRY and SYGVKD. V lost 6 bases, J lost 3 bases, and 6 bases stayed unmatched. The CDR3 is CAIRRTGKDTGELFF. The CDR3 region has the DNA TGTGCCATCAGGCGGACAGGGAAGGACACCGGGGAGCTGTTTTTT.

The CDR3 DNA reads as TGTGCCAGCAGCGTTCTACTGGGCACAGATACGCAGTATTTT. Translation: CASSVLLGTDTQYF. The rearrangement links TRBV9 to TRBJ2-3, with no clear D. The CDR3 extends over 14 amino acids. V lost 2 bases, J lost 1 base, and 8 bases lay in between. Germline assignment: CDR1 SGDLS and CDR2 YYNGEE.

The V and J genes are TRBV20-1 and TRBJ2-1, with 11 bases aligning to TRBD2. Trimming cost V 3 bases and J 4 bases; bases outside gene matches: 5. This CDR3 is built from 15 residues. CDR1 and CDR2 (germline): DFQATT, SNEGSKA (reference sequence). CDR3 region: CSARASGGRYNEQFF. In nucleotides, the CDR3 is TGCAGTGCTAGGGCTAGCGGGGGGCGTTACAATGAGCAGTTCTTC.

The J gene is TRBJ2-7, the V gene TRBV6-1; no reliable D call. Germline lookup yields CDR1 MNHNS and CDR2 SASEGT. V was pared by 10 bases and J by 2 bases, with 12 bases between. This CDR3 spans 12 amino acids. DNA for the CDR3: TGTGCCATACGACAAGTAACCTACGAGCAGTACTTC. It codes for CAIRQVTYEQYF.

The chain couples TRBV7-2 to TRBJ2-3, with TRBD2 matching 12 bases. Germline values: CDR1 SGHTA, CDR2 FQGNSA. After removal of 5 bases from V and 8 bases from J, the junction contained 11 bases not matched to a gene. The CDR3 totals 16 residues. DNA of the CDR3: TGTGCCAGCAGCATCCCTAGCGGGGGGGCTCCTGGTACGCAGTATTTT. It yields the protein CASSIPSGGAPGTQYF. Variable domain in full (rest from reference TRBV7-2 and TRBJ2-3): GAGVSQSPSNKVTEKGKDVELRCDPISGHTALYWYRQSLGQGLEFLIYFQGNSAPDKSGLPSDRFSAERTGGSVSTLTIQRTQQEDSAVYLCASSIPSGGAPGTQYFGPGTRLTVL.

This clonotype was seen a handful of times. The J gene is TRBJ2-5, the V gene TRBV6-5; unclear D gene. With 0 bases removed from V and 5 bases from J, the gap between germline ends came to 13 bases. Germline V gene lookup returns CDR1 MNHEY and CDR2 SVGAGI. There are 15 residues in the CDR3. The CDR3 loop is CASSYSPILVETQYF. The CDR3 nucleotides are TGTGCCAGCAGTTACTCTCCGATTCTTGTGGAGACCCAGTACTTC.

This chain connects TRBV2 to TRBJ1-4; no reliable D call. V shed 7 bases and J shed 8 bases, with 11 bases lying between them. The germline CDR1 and CDR2 sequences are SNHLY and FYNNEI. The CDR3 is 12 amino acids. CDR3 residues: CASTALQEKLFF. DNA of the CDR3: TGTGCCAGCACGGCACTCCAAGAAAAACTGTTTTTT.

This rearrangement joins TRBV4-1 to TRBJ1-1, with 9 nucleotides matching TRBD1. The V and J ends lost 8 bases and 4 bases, in that order; junction bases with no gene match: 2. The CDR3 sequence is 12 residues long. From germline, CDR1 is MGHRA and CDR2 YSYEKL. The CDR3 coding sequence is TGCGCCAGCGGGGACAGGGCCACTGAAGCTTTCTTT. Encoded protein: CASGDRATEAFF.

This clonotype was counted between two and nine times. V gene TRBV3-1 combines with J gene TRBJ1-1, with D possibly being TRBD1 (5 bases). The CDR3 contains 14 residues. Germline V CDR1 and CDR2: LGHDT, YNNKEL (reference sequence). V shed 4 bases and J shed 3 bases, with 12 bases lying between them. CDR3 nucleotide sequence: TGTGCCAGCAGCCGGACCGGGGCGGACACTGAAGCTTTCTTT. It translates to CASSRTGADTEAFF.

The chain employs TRBV7-2 and TRBJ2-2, with unresolved D. This CDR3 is built from 15 residues. Per germline, CDR1 SGHTA and CDR2 FQGNSA. Trimming stripped 8 bases from V and 9 bases from J, with 22 bases between. The CDR3 region has the DNA TGTGCCAGCCGCCGACCCGGTGTTGCCCTTCGGGAGCTGTTTTTT. The encoded protein is CASRRPGVALRELFF.

This clonotype occurred a few times. The chain employs TRBV5-1 and TRBJ2-7; D not resolved. The CDR3 length is 13 residues. The germline CDR1 and CDR2 sequences are SGHRS and YFSETQ. Trimming took off 0 bases at V and 7 bases at J, with 11 bases between the two ends. The CDR3 DNA follows: TGCGCCAGCAGCTTGGCGGCACTTCGGGAGCAGTACTTC. This sequence encodes CASSLAALREQYF. Together with reference TRBV5-1 and TRBJ2-7, the CDR3 gives the full variable domain: KAGVTQTPRYLIKTRGQQVTLSCSPISGHRSVSWYQQTPGQGLQFLFEYFSETQRNKGNFPGRFSGRQFSNSRSEMNVSTLELGDSALYLCASSLAALREQYFGPGTRLTVT.

This clonotype was detected a few times. V and J are TRBV7-9 and TRBJ1-5; D perhaps matches TRBD1 (6 bases). Trimming cost V 2 bases and J 4 bases, with 18 bases left between them. The CDR3 has 17 residues. Germline CDR1 SEHNR, CDR2 FQNEAQ (reference sequence). The CDR3 protein is CASSLSPTGFENQPQHF. The CDR3 DNA reads TGTGCCAGCAGCTTAAGCCCGACAGGATTTGAAAATCAGCCCCAGCATTTT.

This clonotype showed up many times. The genes are TRBV5-1 and TRBJ2-3; D call uncertain. Per the germline V gene, CDR1 is SGHRS and CDR2 is YFSETQ. The ends were cut back, 1 base at V and 5 bases at J, with 8 bases in the middle. The CDR3 totals 13 residues. The CDR3 DNA follows: TGCGCCAGCAGCTTGCCATCAGGAGATACGCAGTATTTT. Translating it yields CASSLPSGDTQYF.

V usage is TRBV9 and J usage is TRBJ2-6, with TRBD1 as a possible D gene (6 bases). CDR3 length: 18 residues. The germline CDR1 and CDR2 sequences are SGDLS and YYNGEE. V was trimmed by 3 bases and J by 0 bases, leaving 16 bases between them. CDR3 protein: CASSAIGQTASGANVLTF. Written as DNA, the CDR3 is TGTGCCAGCAGCGCCATCGGACAGACCGCCTCTGGGGCCAACGTCCTGACTTTC.